This record looks at one T cell receptor beta chain sequence and its context. Its specificity is unknown. This sample stems from a study of shared clonotypes between healthy human individuals. Across the study: Per donor, CD8 memory used one plate, CD8 naive used two, CD4 memory used three and CD4 naive used three.

J gave up 5 bases and V 6 bases, and 16 bases lay outside the gene matches. This CDR3 region has 17 residues. From germline, CDR1 is MNHEY and CDR2 SMNVEV (reference sequence). Overall study findings and caveats: Expectations were that clonotype sharing among donors would be affected by sequencing depth.

CD4+ cells yielded CD45RA+ naive and CD45RA-negative memory subsets. Each replicate PCR on the sorted subsets used about 0.2 ug DNA (around 30,000 T cell genomes). Libraries were prepared by immunoSEQ multiplex PCR; TCRdb keeps only in-frame clonotypes and omits some of them. The sample carries around 980,000 clones, roughly 74% recorded once. The V gene is TRBV27, the J gene TRBJ2-7; 10 bases agree with TRBD2. The TCR was taken from a man between 18 and 29 years old in good health. Some clones in this sample may be carry-over from other donors' samples. Sequencing was done on a sample of memory CD4+ T cells from PBMCs. As to subset: CD45RA-negative fraction. The CDR3 DNA reads as TGTGCCAGCAGCAGGGGGTCTAGGCTAGCGGGAGCTAACGAGCAGTACTTC. As protein: CASSRGSRLAGANEQYF.